This T cell receptor (beta chain) stems from a study of early T cells in non-severe SARS-CoV-2 infection. About the study: The study sequenced bulk RNA from unsorted whole blood, with chains unpaired.

Researchers tagged individual cDNA molecules with unique molecular identifiers. TCRdb redid the calling of the 5' RACE reads with MiXCR, one entry per CDR3 protein. The sample records more than 95,000 distinct CDR3 sequences, about 11% being singletons. Overall study results and limits: There was a bias toward anti-spike CD8 responses in VDJdb matching, which missed private and CD4 specificities.

This clonotype occurred a few times. What it recognizes is unknown. The CDR3 covers 14 residues. The germline gives CDR1 SGHNT, CDR2 YENEEA. The germline V and J ends were trimmed by 1 base and 3 bases, with 10 bases remaining between them. Sequencing was performed on whole blood, taken at baseline. The V gene is TRBV11-3, the J gene TRBJ2-7; D perhaps matches TRBD1 (6 bases). The sequence came from an adult who was a healthcare worker with PCR-confirmed SARS-CoV-2 infection or an uninfected control (not recorded which). As DNA, the CDR3 is TGTGCCAGCAGCTTAGGACCAGGGGACTACGAGCAGTACTTC. Its translation: CASSLGPGDYEQYF. Looking up the rest from reference TRBV11-3 and TRBJ2-7 gives the full variable domain: EAGVVQSPRYKIIEKKQPVAFWCNPISGHNTLYWYLQNLGQGPELLIRYENEEAVDDSQLPKDRFSAERLKGVDSTLKIQPAELGDSAVYLCASSLGPGDYEQYFGPGTRLTVT.